This TCR beta chain was recorded in a study of radiation and T cells in renal cell carcinoma. Findings of the study overall: Top tumor clonotypes rose in blood 2 weeks post-radiation, then contracted. Baseline intratumoral clonotype presence is unknown without pretreatment biopsies.

Time point specified: blood 2 weeks post-SBRT. Specified treatment: 15 Gy SBRT to primary tumor, nephrectomy 4 weeks later. Radiation-treated patients gave blood at baseline, week 2 and week 4. Clear cell pathology was present in this patient's renal cell carcinoma. The V gene's germline CDR1 is SSHAT and CDR2 FNYEAQ (reference sequence). This CDR3 contains 14 residues. This clone was found a few times. Its antigen is unknown. Relative to the germline gene, one junction end is altered; a read error may explain this. Libraries were prepared by immunoSEQ multiplex PCR; TCRdb keeps only in-frame clonotypes and omits some of them. The data contain some 130,000 clones, roughly 77% of them singletons.

V is TRBV7-7 and J is TRBJ2-5; possibly TRBD1 for D (6 bases). This clonotype was obtained from a woman between 55 and 75 years old with renal cell carcinoma. Sample: blood, taken from a patient whose treatment included radiotherapy and nephrectomy. The CDR3: CASSLRTDQETQYF. For the CDR3, the DNA is TGTGCTAGCAGCTTAAGGACAGATCAAGAGACCCAGTACTTC. Variable domain in full (rest from reference TRBV7-7 and TRBJ2-5): GAGVSQSPRYKVTKRGQDVTLRCDPISSHATLYWYQQALGQGPEFLTYFNYEAQPDKSGLPSDRFSAERPEGSISTLTIQRTEQRDSAMYRCASSLRTDQETQYFGPGTRLLVL.